This entry is about one TCR beta chain. No antigen is known for it. This entry is derived from a study of molecular identifiers for immune sequencing clone quantification. Trimming left V 0 bases short and J 6 bases short, with 11 bases between. This CDR3 region has 14 residues. Germline V gives CDR1 LNHNV, CDR2 YYDKDF (reference sequence). As previously described, bulk TCR libraries were made using listed TCR primers. Via MiXCR, TCRdb re-called the PCR reads, giving one row per CDR3 protein. The repertoire holds hundreds of thousands of distinct CDR3 sequences, with less than 30% as singletons. Regarding the study as a whole: Spiked TCR RNA from one Jurkat cell reportedly showed up when mixed among 1 million or so naive cells.

This sequence originates from a human donor in good health. Some libraries in this study had Jurkat cell RNA spiked in. This chain links TRBV15 with TRBJ1-1; D might be TRBD1 (5 bases). Sequencing was carried out using naive CD8+ T cells from blood, with Jurkat cell RNA spiked in. Subset of the sample: FACS-sorted CD8+CD4-CCR7+CD45RA+ naive T cells. The CDR3 bases are TGTGCCACCAGCAGAGAGCGGTTGGGGGCTGAAGCTTTCTTT. Encoded protein: CATSRERLGAEAFF. The full variable domain, in which reference TRBV15 and TRBJ1-1 provide the parts outside the CDR3, is DAMVIQNPRYQVTQFGKPVTLSCSQTLNHNVMYWYQQKSSQAPKLLFHYYDKDFNNEADTPDNFQSRRPNTSFCFLDIRSPGLGDTAMYLCATSRERLGAEAFFGQGTRLTVV.